These 32 T cell receptor beta chains were sequenced from one sample in a study of technical replicates of blood from a few donors. Using immunoSEQ multiplex PCR, the repertoire was profiled, and TCRdb retains in-frame clones only, with some absent. The sample has about 64,000 clones, roughly 90% seen once; the top ten hold about 5%. Specimen: PBMCs. Every receptor here comes from a human donor in good health. Some clones in this sample may be carry-over from other donors' samples.

The genes are TRBV14 and TRBJ2-3; weak D call: TRBD2 (6 bases). Between the trimmed V and J ends, which lost 4 bases and 1 base, there was a span of 12 bases. The CDR3 loop spans 15 amino acids. Germline CDR1 SGHDN, CDR2 FVKESK. CDR3 region: CASSLRASGTDTQYF. In DNA, the CDR3 is TGTGCCAGCAGCCTGAGGGCTAGCGGCACAGATACGCAGTATTTT.

This clone turned up a few times. This chain joins TRBV2 and TRBJ2-1; perhaps TRBD2 as D (6 bases). CDR3 length: 13 amino acids. Trimming cost V 11 bases and J 5 bases, with 16 bases left between them. Germline loops: CDR1 SNHLY, CDR2 FYNNEI. DNA for the CDR3: TGTGCCTCTCAGTGGGCGGGGAACAATGAGCAGTTCTTC. Translated, it gives CASQWAGNNEQFF. Looking up the rest from reference TRBV2 and TRBJ2-1 gives the full variable domain: EPEVTQTPSHQVTQMGQEVILRCVPISNHLYFYWYRQILGQKVEFLVSFYNNEISEKSEIFDDQFSVERPDGSNFTLKIRSTKLEDSAMYFCASQWAGNNEQFFGPGTRLTVL.

This chain uses TRBV7-3 with TRBJ2-1; D might be TRBD2 (6 bases). The CDR3 spans 13 residues. CDR1 is SGHTA, CDR2 FQGTGA, per germline. V shed 4 bases and J shed 10 bases, with 14 bases lying between them. DNA of the CDR3: TGTGCCAGCAGCTCCGAGGGAGGCTACGAGCAGTTCTTC. Translation: CASSSEGGYEQFF.

The chain has TRBV30 and TRBJ2-7, with D perhaps TRBD2 (6 bases). The CDR3 loop spans 14 amino acids. Germline CDR1 is GTSNPN and CDR2 is SVGIG (reference sequence). V was clipped by 2 bases and J by 5 bases, with 16 bases between them. In DNA form, the CDR3 reads TGTGCCTGGAGTCTGGGGGGTATGGGGGACGAGCAGTACTTC. As protein: CAWSLGGMGDEQYF. Based on the CDR3 plus reference TRBV30 and TRBJ2-7, the full variable domain is SQTIHQWPATLVQPVGSPLSLECTVEGTSNPNLYWYRQAAGRGLQLLFYSVGIGQISSEVPQNLSASRPQDRQFILSSKKLLLSDSGFYLCAWSLGGMGDEQYFGPGTRLTVT.

This clone was counted a single time. The chain is built from TRBV7-9 and TRBJ2-7; D might be TRBD1 (6 bases). Per the germline V gene, CDR1 is SEHNR and CDR2 is FQNEAQ (reference sequence). The V and J ends lost 1 base and 9 bases respectively, with 10 bases between them. This CDR3 has 12 amino acids. CDR3 nucleotide sequence: TGTGCCAGCAGCTTAGGTGGGGGCCTGCAGTACTTC. Its translation: CASSLGGGLQYF.

The chain uses TRBV19 and TRBJ2-1; 8 nucleotides agree with TRBD2. This CDR3 spans 13 amino acids. Germline V lookup: CDR1 LNHDA, CDR2 SQIVND (reference sequence). V gave up 10 bases and J gave up 3 bases; unmatched junction bases: 5. The CDR3 DNA reads TGTGCCACGCAGCGGGGGCACTACAATGAGCAGTTCTTC. This gives the protein CATQRGHYNEQFF.

The V and J genes are TRBV19 and TRBJ2-6; 8 bases align to TRBD2. Germline trimming cut 7 bases from V and 3 bases from J; bases unmatched to any gene: 14. There are 18 residues in the CDR3. The germline gives CDR1 LNHDA, CDR2 SQIVND (reference sequence). For the CDR3, the DNA is TGTGCCAGTAACAAAGGACTAGCTTGGACCAGTGGGGCCAACGTCCTGACTTTC. This codes for CASNKGLAWTSGANVLTF.

The V call is TRBV7-2, the J call TRBJ2-3; D not resolved. The ends were cut back, 10 bases at V and 6 bases at J, with 20 bases in the middle. The germline CDR1 and CDR2 sequences are SGHTA and FQGNSA. The CDR3 covers 14 residues. CDR3 bases: TGTGCCACGGTGATGAGCCCGGTGGTGGATACGCAGTATTTT. This codes for CATVMSPVVDTQYF.

This clone was recorded only once. V and J are TRBV7-9 and TRBJ2-5; 11 bases map to TRBD1. Germline loops: CDR1 SEHNR, CDR2 FQNEAQ (reference sequence). This CDR3 contains 18 residues. The junction had 12 bases not matched to a gene; V was cut back by 4 bases and J by 2 bases. The CDR3 loop is CASSSSHGTGGVQETQYF. CDR3 DNA: TGTGCCAGCAGCTCCTCCCACGGGACAGGGGGGGTACAAGAGACCCAGTACTTC.

The chain carries TRBV6-5 and TRBJ2-3, with 10 bases matching TRBD2. Per germline, CDR1 MNHEY and CDR2 SVGAGI. The CDR3 contains 15 residues. V lost 5 bases, J lost 7 bases, and 9 bases stayed unmatched. The CDR3: CASSTGLATGHTQYF. The CDR3 DNA reads as TGTGCCAGCAGTACGGGACTAGCGACGGGACATACGCAGTATTTT.

The table lists this clone with a count of one. The chain has TRBV30 and TRBJ1-2; D ambiguous. V was clipped by 0 bases and J by 4 bases, with 12 bases between them. The CDR3 covers 14 residues. CDR1 is GTSNPN, CDR2 SVGIG, per germline (reference sequence). In nucleotides, the CDR3 is TGTGCCTGGAGTGTTTACCGGGAGGCCTATGGCTACACCTTC. It specifies CAWSVYREAYGYTF. The variable domain in full, completed from reference TRBV30 and TRBJ1-2, reads SQTIHQWPATLVQPVGSPLSLECTVEGTSNPNLYWYRQAAGRGLQLLFYSVGIGQISSEVPQNLSASRPQDRQFILSSKKLLLSDSGFYLCAWSVYREAYGYTFGSGTRLTVV.

This chain joins TRBV7-6 and TRBJ2-2, with D perhaps TRBD1 (5 bases). The germline V gene encodes CDR1 SGHVS and CDR2 FNYEAQ. The CDR3 contains 13 residues. The ends were cut back, 6 bases at V and 7 bases at J, with 12 bases in the middle. CDR3 region: CASSPQGSGELFF. The CDR3 DNA sequence: TGTGCCAGCAGTCCTCAGGGTAGCGGGGAGCTGTTTTTT. Full variable domain (remainder filled in from reference TRBV7-6 and TRBJ2-2): GAGVSQSPRYKVTKRGQDVALRCDPISGHVSLYWYRQALGQGPEFLTYFNYEAQQDKSGLPNDRFSAERPEGSISTLTIQRTEQRDSAMYRCASSPQGSGELFFGEGSRLTVL.

The chain combines TRBV4-1 with TRBJ1-5; the D gene is possibly TRBD1 (5 bases). CDR3 length: 15 amino acids. Germline assignment: CDR1 MGHRA and CDR2 YSYEKL. Trimming removed 6 bases from V and 4 bases from J, with 16 bases in between. The CDR3 loop is CASSPPGFNNQPQHF. The CDR3 coding sequence is TGCGCCAGCAGTCCACCAGGGTTTAATAATCAGCCCCAGCATTTT.

The V call is TRBV21-1, the J call TRBJ1-5. TRBV21-1 is assigned pseudogene status. The length of the CDR3 is 17 residues. The CDR3 region is CASSKGGPVRTYQPQHF. The CDR3 nucleotides are TGTGCCAGCAGCAAAGGAGGGCCAGTTCGAACTTATCAGCCCCAGCATTTT.

This rearrangement joins TRBV7-8 to TRBJ1-3; 11 nucleotides align to TRBD1. The CDR3 consists of 16 residues. The germline gives CDR1 SGHVS, CDR2 FQNEAQ. V lost 5 bases, J lost 0 bases, and 3 bases stayed unmatched. CDR3 residues: CASSIGTGGSGNTIYF. DNA of the CDR3: TGTGCCAGCAGCATCGGGACAGGGGGCTCTGGAAACACCATATATTTT.

J is TRBJ1-1 and V is TRBV18; TRBD1 matches at 7 bases. Germline V gene lookup returns CDR1 KGHSH and CDR2 LQKENI. J was trimmed by 4 bases and V by 3 bases; bases with no gene match: 8. CDR3 length: 15 residues. CDR3 nucleotide sequence: TGTGCCAGCTCACCCATGGGACAGAGAGGCACTGAAGCTTTCTTT. This gives the protein CASSPMGQRGTEAFF.

The chain links TRBV29-1 to TRBJ2-5; D perhaps matches TRBD1 (7 bases). Germline loops: CDR1 SQVTM, CDR2 ANQGSEA. The CDR3 is made up of 15 amino acids. V gave up 3 bases and J gave up 2 bases, with 16 bases separating them. The CDR3 protein is CSVDRPTGRQETQYF. DNA of the CDR3: TGCAGCGTTGATCGCCCGACAGGGAGGCAAGAGACCCAGTACTTC.

The rearrangement joins TRBV5-3 to TRBJ2-3, with TRBD2 matching 7 bases. TRBV5-3 qualifies as an ORF whose function is uncertain. This CDR3 has 18 amino acids. Trimming cost V 2 bases and J 1 base; bases outside gene matches: 13. The CDR3 spells CARSLERESAARTDTQYF. CDR3 bases: TGTGCCAGAAGCTTAGAGCGGGAATCCGCCGCTCGCACAGATACGCAGTATTTT.

This chain uses TRBV7-2 with TRBJ2-5; the match to TRBD1 covers 7 bases. CDR3 length: 16 amino acids. With V trimmed by 4 bases and J by 0 bases, 8 bases remained unmatched. Germline loops: CDR1 SGHTA, CDR2 FQGNSA. CDR3 in amino acids: CASSSEQGWYQETQYF. In DNA, the CDR3 is TGTGCCAGCAGCTCCGAACAGGGGTGGTACCAAGAGACCCAGTACTTC.

The V gene is TRBV7-7, the J gene TRBJ2-7, with 9 bases that match TRBD1. The CDR3 is 17 residues long. The germline V gene encodes CDR1 SSHAT and CDR2 FNYEAQ (reference sequence). J lost 4 bases, V lost 3 bases, and 13 bases had no gene match. The CDR3: CASSFPKTGQGRYEQYF. The CDR3 coding sequence is TGTGCCAGCAGCTTTCCCAAAACGGGACAGGGAAGGTACGAGCAGTACTTC.

This clone came up a few times. The chain recombines TRBV29-1 with TRBJ1-1; D uncertain. The ends were cut back, 3 bases at V and 4 bases at J, with 9 bases in the middle. The CDR3 runs to 12 residues. In germline, CDR1 is SQVTM, CDR2 ANQGSEA. CDR3 residues: CSVDAVGTEAFF. CDR3 nucleotide sequence: TGCAGCGTTGACGCGGTGGGCACTGAAGCTTTCTTT.

The V call is TRBV7-6, the J call TRBJ1-1; no clear D gene. V lost 1 base and J lost 1, with 16 bases in between. Germline V gene sequence: CDR1 SGHVS, CDR2 FNYEAQ. This CDR3 has 17 residues. CDR3 nucleotides: TGTGCCAGCAGCTTAGTTCAGGCACGCAATGCGAACACTGAAGCTTTCTTT. Its translation: CASSLVQARNANTEAFF.

There are a few counts of this clone. The chain recombines TRBV11-1 with TRBJ1-1; 7 positions agree with TRBD1. The CDR3 is made up of 13 amino acids. V gave up 6 bases and J gave up 5 bases; unmatched junction bases: 6. CDR1 and CDR2 (germline): SGHAT, FQDESV (reference sequence). CDR3 loop: CASSPQGGTEAFF. The DNA for the CDR3 is TGTGCCAGCAGTCCCCAGGGGGGAACTGAAGCTTTCTTT.

This chain links TRBV9 with TRBJ2-1, with 7 positions matching TRBD2. The CDR3 loop spans 15 amino acids. J lost 4 bases, V lost 3 bases, and 7 bases had no gene match. Germline values: CDR1 SGDLS, CDR2 YYNGEE. The CDR3: CASSGGGGPYNEQFF. In DNA, the CDR3 is TGTGCCAGCAGCGGGGGGGGAGGGCCGTACAATGAGCAGTTCTTC.

The gene calls are TRBV6-6 and TRBJ2-5, with 7 bases aligning to TRBD2. The CDR3 consists of 16 residues. Looked up from germline, CDR1 is MNHNY and CDR2 is SVGAGI (reference sequence). V was clipped by 2 bases and J by 2 bases; unmatched bases: 8. CDR3 residues: CASSYGGAGNQETQYF. CDR3 in DNA: TGTGCCAGCAGTTACGGGGGAGCGGGAAATCAAGAGACCCAGTACTTC.

The chain uses TRBV30 and TRBJ2-3, with D unresolved. This CDR3 region has 15 residues. Germline lookup yields CDR1 GTSNPN and CDR2 SVGIG (reference sequence). Trimming left V 1 base short and J 8 bases short, with 19 bases between. CDR3 nucleotide sequence: TGTGCCTGGAGTGATGGCGGCCCCGCCGGTGGTACGCAGTATTTT. This sequence encodes CAWSDGGPAGGTQYF.

This sequence joins TRBV19 and TRBJ2-7, with 9 bases identical to TRBD1. The CDR3 is 14 residues long. Trimming cost V 6 bases and J 2 bases; bases outside gene matches: 5. Germline CDR1 and CDR2: LNHDA and SQIVND (reference sequence). The CDR3 reads CASRMTGGTYEQYF. DNA of the CDR3: TGTGCCAGTAGGATGACAGGGGGAACCTACGAGCAGTACTTC.

This chain connects TRBV7-3 to TRBJ2-2; D might be TRBD2 (6 bases). CDR3 length equals 16 residues. Between the trimmed V and J ends, which lost 1 base and 1 base, there was a span of 10 bases. Germline V lookup: CDR1 SGHTA, CDR2 FQGTGA. This CDR3 reads CASSLNSGGNTGELFF. In DNA, the CDR3 is TGTGCCAGCAGCTTAAATAGCGGAGGGAACACCGGGGAGCTGTTTTTT.

The V and J genes are TRBV19 and TRBJ1-3; D is ambiguous. The CDR3 is 15 residues long. Per germline, CDR1 LNHDA and CDR2 SQIVND (reference sequence). Trimming left V 3 bases short and J 2 bases short, with 11 bases between. The CDR3 DNA is TGTGCCAGTAGTATCAGCTTGGGCACTGGAAACACCATATATTTT. Translating it yields CASSISLGTGNTIYF.

The V and J genes are TRBV11-2 and TRBJ2-1, with 7 bases matching TRBD1. Germline-derived CDR1 and CDR2 are SGHAT and FQNNGV. V shed 4 bases, J shed 7 bases, and the junction held 4 bases outside the gene matches. The CDR3 loop spans 13 amino acids. Written as DNA, the CDR3 is TGTGCCAGCAGCTCGGACAGGAGGAATGAGCAGTTCTTC. Encoded protein: CASSSDRRNEQFF.

The chain couples TRBV7-3 to TRBJ1-1, with TRBD1 matching over 8 bases. The CDR3 consists of 14 residues. V was clipped by 4 bases and J by 4 bases; unmatched bases: 5. Germline CDR1 SGHTA, CDR2 FQGTGA. The CDR3 reads CASSSTGGGTEAFF. Written as DNA, the CDR3 is TGTGCCAGCAGCTCTACAGGGGGTGGCACTGAAGCTTTCTTT.

The rearrangement joins TRBV12-5 to TRBJ2-1; TRBD2 might be the D (7 bases). Germline CDR1 is LGHNT and CDR2 is FRNRAP. Trimming took 0 bases from V and 7 from J, leaving 13 bases between them. The CDR3 extends over 15 amino acids. This chain's CDR3 is CASGLVQGGRNEQFF. The CDR3 DNA reads as TGTGCTAGTGGTTTGGTACAGGGCGGGAGAAATGAGCAGTTCTTC.